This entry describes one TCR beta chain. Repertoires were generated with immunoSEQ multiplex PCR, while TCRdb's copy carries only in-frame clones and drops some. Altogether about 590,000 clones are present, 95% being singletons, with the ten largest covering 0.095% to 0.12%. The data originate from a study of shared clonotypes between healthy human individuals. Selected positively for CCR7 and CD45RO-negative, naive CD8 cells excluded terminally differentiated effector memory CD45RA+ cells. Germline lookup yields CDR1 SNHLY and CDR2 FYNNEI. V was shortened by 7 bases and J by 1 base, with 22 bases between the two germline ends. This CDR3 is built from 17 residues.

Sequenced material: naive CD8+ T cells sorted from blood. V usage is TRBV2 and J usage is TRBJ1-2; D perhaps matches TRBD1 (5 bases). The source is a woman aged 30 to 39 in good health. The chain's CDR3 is CASTVGLGPPINYGYTF. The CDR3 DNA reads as TGTGCCAGCACGGTGGGACTCGGGCCACCCATTAACTATGGCTACACCTTC.